Each of the 6 T cell receptor beta chains below was sequenced from the same sample in a study of cytomegalovirus exposure and HLA in healthy donors. PCR involved 60 Vbeta and 13 Jbeta primers. The protocol was immunoSEQ multiplex PCR, while the TCRdb copy is restricted to in-frame clones and leaves out a portion. Of roughly 100,000 clones listed, 60% to 70% are singletons. Sequencing input: PBMCs. These receptors were collected from a man aged 25-45 years in good health and CMV-seropositive.

The chain combines TRBV13 with TRBJ2-5; 9 positions agree with TRBD1. The tail of the sequence fits TRBJ2-7 better, so the J call may be wrong. Germline V lookup: CDR1 PRHDT, CDR2 FYEKMQ (reference sequence). The CDR3 is 17 residues long. The DNA for the CDR3 is TGTGCCAGCAGCTTAGAGAGTTTGGGACAGGGCTCCTACGAGCAGTACTTC. Protein: CASSLESLGQGSYEQYF.

The table lists this clone with a few counts. V usage is TRBV11-1 and J usage is TRBJ1-2, with D perhaps matching TRBD1 (5 bases). Between the trimmed V and J ends, which lost 5 bases and 7 bases, there was a span of 14 bases. Germline V gives CDR1 SGHAT, CDR2 FQDESV (reference sequence). The CDR3 is 13 residues long. CDR3: CASSLGWGLGYTF. The CDR3 nucleotides are TGTGCCAGCAGCCTAGGTTGGGGCCTTGGCTACACCTTC.

This chain uses TRBV5-1 with TRBJ2-3, with TRBD1 identical over 7 bases. Losses at the gene ends were 3 bases for V and 1 base for J; bases not matched to a gene: 11. Germline CDR1 reads SGHRS; CDR2 reads YFSETQ. This CDR3 has 17 amino acids. CDR3 region: CASSSPTGVVGTDTQYF. The CDR3 DNA is TGCGCCAGCAGCTCCCCTACAGGGGTAGTTGGCACAGATACGCAGTATTTT.

This sequence joins TRBV19 and TRBJ1-3; no definite D call. CDR1 and CDR2 (germline): LNHDA, SQIVND (reference sequence). Deletions cut 5 bases from V and 9 bases from J, with 8 bases between. This CDR3 region has 11 residues. CDR3 sequence reads: CASSRGGTIYF. For the CDR3, the DNA is TGTGCCAGTAGTCGTGGCGGCACCATATATTTT.

The chain carries TRBV6-5 and TRBJ1-1; a weak D match, TRBD1 (6 bases). Trimming took 6 bases from V and 5 from J, leaving 10 bases between them. Germline assignment: CDR1 MNHEY and CDR2 SVGAGI. The CDR3 is made up of 12 amino acids. CDR3 region: CASRGGGTEAFF. DNA of the CDR3: TGTGCCAGCAGAGGGGGGGGGACTGAAGCTTTCTTT.

The CDR3 DNA reads TGCGCCAGCATCACCTCCCCAGGGGTAGAGACCCAGTACTTC. Its translation is CASITSPGVETQYF. The genes are TRBV5-1 and TRBJ2-5; D is perhaps TRBD1 (6 bases). This CDR3 has 14 residues. Germline CDR1 SGHRS, CDR2 YFSETQ. Trimming removed 6 bases at V and 4 bases at J, with 16 bases between.